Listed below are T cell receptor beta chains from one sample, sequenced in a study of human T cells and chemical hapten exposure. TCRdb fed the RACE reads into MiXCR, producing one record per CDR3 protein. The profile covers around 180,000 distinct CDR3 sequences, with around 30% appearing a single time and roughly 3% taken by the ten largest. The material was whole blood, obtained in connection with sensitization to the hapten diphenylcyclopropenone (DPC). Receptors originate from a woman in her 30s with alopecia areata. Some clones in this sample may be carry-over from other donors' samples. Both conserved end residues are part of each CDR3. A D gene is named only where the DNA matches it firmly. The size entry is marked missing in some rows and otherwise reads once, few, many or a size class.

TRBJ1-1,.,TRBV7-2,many,TGTGCCAGCAGCTTCCTCTACAGGAGACGGGACACTGAAGCTTTCTTT,CASSFLYRRRDTEAFF
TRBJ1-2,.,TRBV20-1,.,TGCAGTGCTAGGGGTCCTACTATCTATGGCTACACCTTC,CSARGPTIYGYTF
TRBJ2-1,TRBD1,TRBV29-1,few,TGCAGCGTTGACCGAACCTCACAGGGGAGCTCCTACAATGAGCAGTTCTTC,CSVDRTSQGSSYNEQFF
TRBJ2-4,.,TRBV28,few,TGTGCCAGCAGCTCAAATCCGGGACCCAGTTTTGAGTACTTC,CASSSNPGPSFEYF
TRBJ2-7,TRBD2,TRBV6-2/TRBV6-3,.,TGTGCCAGCAGTTACACAAACGCGGGACTAGCGGGGTCCTACGAGCAGTACTTC,CASSYTNAGLAGSYEQYF
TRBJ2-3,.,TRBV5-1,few,TGCGCCAGCAGCTTGGGAGGCGGGATCGGGGATACGCAGTATTTT,CASSLGGGIGDTQYF
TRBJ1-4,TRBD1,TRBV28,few,TGTGCCAGCAGCTCTACAGGGGTTAATGAAAAACTGTTTTTT,CASSSTGVNEKLFF
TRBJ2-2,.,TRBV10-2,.,TGCGCCAGCAGGGTCACCGGGGAGCTGTTTTTT,CASRVTGELFF
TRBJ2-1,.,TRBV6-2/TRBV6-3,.,TGTGCCAGCAGTTACGTAAGGAACTACAATGAGCAGTTCTTC,CASSYVRNYNEQFF
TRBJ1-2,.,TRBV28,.,TGTGCCAGCAGTTTGGGGAATGGCTACACCTTC,CASSLGNGYTF
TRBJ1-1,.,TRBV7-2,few,TGTGCCAGCAGCTTAGAGGCAGGGAACACTGAAGCTTTCTTT,CASSLEAGNTEAFF
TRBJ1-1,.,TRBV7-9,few,TGTGCCAGCAGAGGACGGGACACTGAAGCTTTCTTT,CASRGRDTEAFF
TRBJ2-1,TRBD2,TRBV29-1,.,TGCAGCGCTGAATGGGGGTATAGCGGGGACGAGCAGTTCTTC,CSAEWGYSGDEQFF
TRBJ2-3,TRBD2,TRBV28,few,TGTGCCAGCAGTTTGGGACTAGAGACAGATACGCAGTATTTT,CASSLGLETDTQYF
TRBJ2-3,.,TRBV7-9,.,TGTGCCAGCAGCACCCTTACGGCAGATACGCAGTATTTT,CASSTLTADTQYF
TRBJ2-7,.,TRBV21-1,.,TGTGCCAGCAGCATAGGGAACAGGGGGCTTTACTACGAGCAGTACTTC,CASSIGNRGLYYEQYF
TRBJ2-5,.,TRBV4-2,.,TGTGCCAGCAGCCAAGATAGGGGGTCGGAGACCCAGTACTTC,CASSQDRGSETQYF
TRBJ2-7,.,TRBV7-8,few,TGTGCCAGCAGCTCCAGGACGGGGACCGAGCAGTACTTC,CASSSRTGTEQYF
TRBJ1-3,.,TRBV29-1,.,TGCAGCGTTGGGGCAGGGACTGGAAACACCATATATTTT,CSVGAGTGNTIYF
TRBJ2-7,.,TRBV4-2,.,TGTGCCAGCAGCCAAGATGCGGGACAGTTGTACTACGAGCAGTACTTC,CASSQDAGQLYYEQYF
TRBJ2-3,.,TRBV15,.,TGTGCCACCAGCAGAGAGGGACCCCCTACAGATACGCAGTATTTT,CATSREGPPTDTQYF
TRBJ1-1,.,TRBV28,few,TGTGCCAGCAGGTTTCCGGGGGTAGGGGGGAACACTGAAGCTTTCTTT,CASRFPGVGGNTEAFF
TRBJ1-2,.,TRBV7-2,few,TGTGCCAGCAGCTCCAGGGATCCCTATGGCTACACCTTC,CASSSRDPYGYTF
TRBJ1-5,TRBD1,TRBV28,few,TGTGCCAGCAGTCCAGACAGGGGTGGGATCAATCAGCCCCAGCATTTT,CASSPDRGGINQPQHF
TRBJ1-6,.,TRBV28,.,TGTGCCAGCATCCCTCAGACGGGGTCACCCCACCACTTT,CASIPQTGSPHHF
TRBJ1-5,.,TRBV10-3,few,TGTGCCATCAGTGAGTCCCGGGGGAGCAGCAATCAGCCCCAGCATTTT,CAISESRGSSNQPQHF
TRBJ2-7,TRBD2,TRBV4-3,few,TGCGCCAGCAGCCACGGACTAGCGACCGACTACGAGCAGTACTTC,CASSHGLATDYEQYF
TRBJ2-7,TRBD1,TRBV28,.,TGTGCCAGCAGAAACAGGGGGCTTGAGCAGTACTTC,CASRNRGLEQYF
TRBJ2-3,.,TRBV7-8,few,TGTGCCAGCAGCCAGGGAAGGGCAGATACGCAGTATTTT,CASSQGRADTQYF
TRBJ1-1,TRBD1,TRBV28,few,TGTGCCAGCCACGACAGGGTGAGGGGTGAAGCTTTCTTT,CASHDRVRGEAFF
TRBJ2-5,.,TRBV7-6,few,TGTGCCAGCAGCTTATACGGGCTCCAAGAGACCCAGTACTTC,CASSLYGLQETQYF
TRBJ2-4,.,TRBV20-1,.,TGCAGTGCTACGGACTCACTAGCCAAAAACATTCAGTACTTC,CSATDSLAKNIQYF
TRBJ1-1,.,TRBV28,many,TGTGCCAGCAGTTTCAAGGGGCCCACTGAAGCTTTCTTT,CASSFKGPTEAFF
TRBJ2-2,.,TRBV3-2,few,TGTGCCAGCAGCCAAGATCAAACAAGACAGGGGAACACCGGGGAGCTGTTTTTT,CASSQDQTRQGNTGELFF
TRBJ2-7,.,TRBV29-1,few,TGCAGCGCCAAACAGGGTGGCGAGCAGTACTTC,CSAKQGGEQYF
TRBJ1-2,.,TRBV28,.,TGTGCCAGCAGTTTAGCGAGGGCGAGCTATGGCTACACCTTC,CASSLARASYGYTF
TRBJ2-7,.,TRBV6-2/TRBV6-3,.,TGTGCCAGCAGCTCGGACCCCAACTACGAGCAGTACTTC,CASSSDPNYEQYF
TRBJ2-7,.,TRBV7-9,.,TGTGCCAGCAGCTTCTCGGTTGGTACCCCCGGCGAGCAGTACTTC,CASSFSVGTPGEQYF
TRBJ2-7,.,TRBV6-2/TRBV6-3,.,TGTGCCAGCAGTCCCCCGGAAGCGGCGGGTCCCTACGAGCAGTACTTC,CASSPPEAAGPYEQYF
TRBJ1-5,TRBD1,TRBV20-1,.,TGCAGTGCCAGTCGGGGGACAGGGGGCTTCATGATAAGCAATCAGCCCCAGCATTTT,CSASRGTGGFMISNQPQHF
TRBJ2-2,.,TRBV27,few,TGTGCCAGCAGTTTCGGGGGAGTCGGTACCGGGGAGCTGTTTTTT,CASSFGGVGTGELFF
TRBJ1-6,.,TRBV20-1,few,TGCAGTGCTATAGGTGCCGAAGTGTGGGATTCACCCCTCCACTTT,CSAIGAEVWDSPLHF
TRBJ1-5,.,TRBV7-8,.,TGTGCCAGCAGCCCCCGGACGGATAGCAATCAGCCCCAGCATTTT,CASSPRTDSNQPQHF
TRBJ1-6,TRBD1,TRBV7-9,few,TGTGCCAGCAGCGCCGGACAGGGTAATTCACCCCTCCACTTT,CASSAGQGNSPLHF
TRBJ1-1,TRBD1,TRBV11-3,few,TGTGCCAGCAGCTTAGGACCCCCGGACAGGGGAGGATATGCAGCTTTCTTT,CASSLGPPDRGGYAAFF
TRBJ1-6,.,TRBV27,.,TGTGCCAGCAGTTCCATAGTTAGCTCCTATAATTCACCCCTCCACTTT,CASSSIVSSYNSPLHF
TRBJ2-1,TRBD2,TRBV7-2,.,TGTGCCAGCAGCTCCGGACTAGCCTTCAATGAGCAGTTCTTC,CASSSGLAFNEQFF
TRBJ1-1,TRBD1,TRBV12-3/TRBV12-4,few,TGTGCCAGCAGTTTGGGGACCTCTGACAGGGACACTGAAGCTTTCTTT,CASSLGTSDRDTEAFF
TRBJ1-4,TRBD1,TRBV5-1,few,TGCGCCAGCAGCGACCAACAGGGGCGGGAAAAACTGTTTTTT,CASSDQQGREKLFF
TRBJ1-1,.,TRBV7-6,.,TGTGCCAGCAGCTTAAATGATGACGTGAACACTGAAGCTTTCTTT,CASSLNDDVNTEAFF
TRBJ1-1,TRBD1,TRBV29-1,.,TGCAGCGTTCCGAGGGGGCAGGGAAACACTGAAGCTTTCTTT,CSVPRGQGNTEAFF
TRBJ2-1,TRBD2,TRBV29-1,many,TGCAGCGGTATAGCGGGGGGCGTTTTCAATGAGCAGTTCTTC,CSGIAGGVFNEQFF